The subject of this entry is one TCR beta chain. Gene and germline names: mouse. The observed sequence ends 1 residue before the CDR3 terminus, with the missing tail filled in from the germline J gene. The data originate from a study of tissue T cells after allogeneic stem cell transplantation. V shed 5 bases, J shed 3 bases, and the junction held 10 bases outside the gene matches. The germline gives CDR1 SNHLY, CDR2 FYNGKV (reference sequence). The CDR3 is made up of 16 amino acids. Time point noted: mouse harvest day 14 after allogeneic transplant. The graft held 10^6 splenic CD5+ T cells and 10^7 T-cell-depleted bone marrow cells. The table came from immunoSEQ multiplex PCR; TCRdb's copy has only in-frame clones and leaves some out. The sample shows about 7,700 clones, over 30% of them seen only once.

The chain recombines TRBV3 with TRBJ2-3, with 8 bases fitting TRBD2. This clonotype was obtained from a female BALB/c mouse given C57BL/6 T cells with graft-versus-host disease after an allogeneic hematopoietic cell transplant. Source material: skin. The covered CDR3 bases are TGTGCCAGCAGCCCCGGGCTGGGGGGAGGAGCAGAAACGCTGTAT. Translated, it gives CASSPGLGGGAETLY. The whole CDR3 protein is CASSPGLGGGAETLYF.